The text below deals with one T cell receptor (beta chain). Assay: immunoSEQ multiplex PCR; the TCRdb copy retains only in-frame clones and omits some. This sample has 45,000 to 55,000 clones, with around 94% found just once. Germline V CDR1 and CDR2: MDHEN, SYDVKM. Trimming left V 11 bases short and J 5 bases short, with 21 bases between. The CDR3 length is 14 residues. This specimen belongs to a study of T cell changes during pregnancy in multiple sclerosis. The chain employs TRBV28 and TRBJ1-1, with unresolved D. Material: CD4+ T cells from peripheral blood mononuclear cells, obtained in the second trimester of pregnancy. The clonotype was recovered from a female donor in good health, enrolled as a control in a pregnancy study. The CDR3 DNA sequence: TGTGCCGCCATAGCGTCCGGATCGTGGACTGAAGCTTTCTTT. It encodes CAAIASGSWTEAFF.